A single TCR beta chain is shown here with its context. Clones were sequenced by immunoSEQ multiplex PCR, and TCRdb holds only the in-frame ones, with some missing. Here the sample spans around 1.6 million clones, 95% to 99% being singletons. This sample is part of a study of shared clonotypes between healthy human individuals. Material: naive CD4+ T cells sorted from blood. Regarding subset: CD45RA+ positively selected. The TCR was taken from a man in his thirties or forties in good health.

CDR3 sequence: CASSPRDRLNTEAFF. The CDR3 DNA reads TGTGCCAGCTCACCAAGGGACAGGTTGAACACTGAAGCTTTCTTT. V usage is TRBV18 and J usage is TRBJ1-1; TRBD1 agrees at 8 bases. Per germline, CDR1 KGHSH and CDR2 LQKENI. With V trimmed by 2 bases and J by 0 bases, 2 bases remained unmatched. CDR3 length: 15 residues.